Listed here are 7 T cell receptor beta chains from one sample, sequenced in a study of blood T cell repertoires in COVID-19. Generated by immunoSEQ multiplex PCR, the TCRdb table keeps only in-frame clones and is missing some. The table shows about 270,000 clones, with more than 75% occurring only once. Sequencing was carried out using PBMCs or T cells enriched from blood (not recorded which). The receptors were gathered from a young man who had recovered from COVID-19.

The chain couples TRBV19 to TRBJ2-3; TRBD2 agrees at 10 bases. J gave up 4 bases and V 5 bases, and 3 bases lay outside the gene matches. Per the germline V gene, CDR1 is LNHDA and CDR2 is SQIVND (reference sequence). The CDR3 covers 14 residues. The DNA for the CDR3 is TGTGCCAGTAGTCTAGCGGGAGTGGCAGATACGCAGTATTTT. It yields the protein CASSLAGVADTQYF.

The rearrangement uses TRBV30 and TRBJ2-3; 7 nucleotides agree with TRBD1. The CDR3 runs 15 residues. Germline CDR1 is GTSNPN and CDR2 is SVGIG (reference sequence). The trim removed 0 bases at V and 4 bases at J, leaving 7 bases unmatched. CDR3 in DNA: TGTGCCTGGAGTGTGGGAACAGGGGACCCAGATACGCAGTATTTT. Its translation is CAWSVGTGDPDTQYF.

Of note for this clone: The germline gene is not matched at one end of the junction; a read error may be the cause. V gene TRBV4-2 combines with J gene TRBJ2-3; no reliable D call. There are 12 residues in the CDR3. Germline V lookup: CDR1 LGHNA, CDR2 YNFKEQ. CDR3 sequence reads: CASSPGTETQYF. Written as DNA, the CDR3 is TGTGCCAGCAGCCCTGGAACAGAGACGCAGTATTTT.

The chain joins TRBV19 to TRBJ2-7; 8 bases align to TRBD1. From germline, CDR1 is LNHDA and CDR2 SQIVND (reference sequence). This CDR3 region has 15 residues. J lost 3 bases, V lost 3 bases, and 7 bases had no gene match. DNA of the CDR3: TGTGCCAGTAGTATTGGGGCAGGGGGCTTCTACGAGCAGTACTTC. Translation gives CASSIGAGGFYEQYF.

The gene calls are TRBV5-1 and TRBJ1-6, with a tentative D call TRBD1 (6 bases). The length of the CDR3 is 17 residues. The V and J ends lost 0 bases and 6 bases respectively, with 16 bases between them. Germline lookup yields CDR1 SGHRS and CDR2 YFSETQ. The CDR3 loop reads CASSLASRDTSNSPLHF. The CDR3 DNA reads TGCGCCAGCAGCTTGGCCTCCCGGGACACGAGTAATTCACCCCTCCACTTT.

This chain uses TRBV5-4 with TRBJ1-1, with a possible D match to TRBD1 (6 bases). This CDR3 has 13 amino acids. Germline V gene lookup returns CDR1 SGHNT and CDR2 YYREEE (reference sequence). The ends were cut back, 7 bases at V and 5 bases at J, with 15 bases in the middle. CDR3 protein: CASLRNRETEAFF. In DNA form, the CDR3 reads TGTGCCAGCCTAAGGAACAGGGAGACTGAAGCTTTCTTT. Combining the CDR3 with reference TRBV5-4 and TRBJ1-1 gives the whole variable domain ETGVTQSPTHLIKTRGQQVTLRCSSQSGHNTVSWYQQALGQGPQFIFQYYREEENGRGNFPPRFSGLQFPNYSSELNVNALELDDSALYLCASLRNRETEAFFGQGTRLTVV.

This chain links TRBV18 with TRBJ1-5, with a weak D call TRBD1 (5 bases). V gave up 2 bases and J gave up 5 bases, with 13 bases separating them. The CDR3 length is 15 residues. Looked up from germline, CDR1 is KGHSH and CDR2 is LQKENI. Here the CDR3 DNA reads TGTGCCAGCTCACCATTCGGGGGGTTGGATCAGCCCCAGCATTTT. Residues: CASSPFGGLDQPQHF.